A single sample is the source of the 4 T cell receptor beta chains below, sequenced in a study of T cell repertoires in cytomegalovirus infection. TCRdb analysed the reads with MiXCR anew, one entry per CDR3 protein. In the table there are roughly 280,000 distinct CDR3 sequences, 22% of which are singletons. No antigen is known for these receptors. Sample: cultured PBMCs, taken from culture after CMV antigen stimulation. The receptors were gathered from a human donor in good health (CMV status not recorded). Some clones in this sample may be carry-over from other donors' samples.

The sample holds a few counts of this clonotype. The chain uses TRBV29-1 and TRBJ1-6; D is undetermined. Per germline, CDR1 SQVTM and CDR2 ANQGSEA. This CDR3 contains 14 residues. The germline V and J ends were trimmed by 1 base and 7 bases, with 11 bases remaining between them. CDR3 nucleotide sequence: TGCAGCGTTGAAGTTGCCGGCGCCAATTCACCCCTCCACTTT. It codes for CSVEVAGANSPLHF.

The V call is TRBV7-2, the J call TRBJ2-7, with TRBD1 matching 10 bases. Looked up from germline, CDR1 is SGHTA and CDR2 is FQGNSA. Trimming at V came to 5 bases and at J to 6 bases, leaving 10 bases not matched to a gene. The CDR3 loop spans 15 amino acids. Here the CDR3 reads CASSPRDRGAGEQYF. The DNA for the CDR3 is TGTGCCAGCAGCCCCCGGGACAGGGGAGCAGGCGAGCAGTACTTC.

This clonotype appeared many times. This chain connects TRBV7-2 to TRBJ2-7, with a weak D call TRBD2 (6 bases). Germline-derived CDR1 and CDR2 are SGHTA and FQGNSA. Trimming took 1 base from V and 0 from J, leaving 13 bases between them. The CDR3 is made up of 16 amino acids. The CDR3 region has the DNA TGTGCCAGCAGCTTAGGGCGGGGATCGCTCTCCTACGAGCAGTACTTC. It encodes CASSLGRGSLSYEQYF.

V usage is TRBV6-1 and J usage is TRBJ2-1; D tentatively fits TRBD1 or TRBD2 (5 bases each). The CDR3 length is 16 residues. Per germline, CDR1 MNHNS and CDR2 SASEGT. Trimming took off 4 bases at V and 0 bases at J, with 13 bases between the two ends. CDR3 protein: CASSVSGTISYNEQFF. The CDR3 DNA follows: TGTGCCAGCAGTGTGTCCGGGACCATCTCCTACAATGAGCAGTTCTTC.